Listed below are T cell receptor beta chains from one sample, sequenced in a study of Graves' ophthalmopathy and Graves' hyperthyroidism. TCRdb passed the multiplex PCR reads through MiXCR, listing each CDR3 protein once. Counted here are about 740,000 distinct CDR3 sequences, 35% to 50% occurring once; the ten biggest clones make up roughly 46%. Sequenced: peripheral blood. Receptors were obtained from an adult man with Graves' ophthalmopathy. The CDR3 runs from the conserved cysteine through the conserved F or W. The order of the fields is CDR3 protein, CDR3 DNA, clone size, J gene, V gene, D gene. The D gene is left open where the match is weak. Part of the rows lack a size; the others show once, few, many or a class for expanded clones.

CDR3: CATSRGTGSYNEQYF
DNA: TGTGCCACCAGCAGAGGGACAGGGTCGTACAACGAGCAGTACTTC
size: few
J: TRBJ2-7
V: TRBV15
D: TRBD1

CDR3: CASSLDHRGRETQYF
DNA: TGTGCCAGCAGCTTAGATCATCGGGGCCGTGAGACCCAGTACTTC
size: .
J: TRBJ2-5
V: TRBV11-2
D: .

CDR3: CASKIGSMETQYF
DNA: TGTGCCAGCAAAATAGGGAGCATGGAGACCCAGTACTTC
size: few
J: TRBJ2-5
V: TRBV6-5
D: .

CDR3: CSVEVGGGGQYF
DNA: TGCAGTGTGGAGGTAGGGGGCGGCGGGCAGTACTTC
size: few
J: TRBJ2-7
V: TRBV20-1
D: TRBD1

CDR3: CASSPTQGLPQHF
DNA: TGTGCCAGCAGTCCAACCCAGGGACTGCCCCAGCATTTT
size: many
J: TRBJ1-5
V: TRBV24-1
D: .

CDR3: CASSWGDSRGDTEAFF
DNA: TGTGCCAGCAGCTGGGGGGACTCAAGGGGTGACACTGAAGCTTTCTTT
size: few
J: TRBJ1-1
V: TRBV2
D: .

CDR3: CSANSASGYVQETQYF
DNA: TGCAGTGCTAATTCCGCGTCAGGGTACGTCCAAGAGACCCAGTACTTC
size: few
J: TRBJ2-5
V: TRBV20-1
D: .

CDR3: CASSTRGWGANTGELFF
DNA: TGTGCCAGCAGCACCAGGGGATGGGGGGCGAACACCGGGGAGCTGTTTTTT
size: .
J: TRBJ2-2
V: TRBV25-1
D: .

CDR3: CATLDGDRVRYQETQYF
DNA: TGTGCTACCCTCGACGGGGACAGGGTTCGGTACCAAGAGACCCAGTACTTC
size: .
J: TRBJ2-5
V: TRBV25-1
D: TRBD1

CDR3: CASSSPGTSGEETQYF
DNA: TGTGCCAGCAGCTCCCCCGGGACTAGCGGGGAAGAGACCCAGTACTTC
size: .
J: TRBJ2-5
V: TRBV7-9
D: TRBD2

CDR3: CASSPPTGTYEQYF
DNA: TGTGCCAGCAGCCCACCGACAGGGACCTACGAGCAGTACTTC
size: many
J: TRBJ2-7
V: TRBV14
D: TRBD1

CDR3: CASSPPFTGVASPLHF
DNA: TGTGCCAGCAGCCCCCCTTTTACAGGTGTTGCTTCACCCCTCCACTTT
size: .
J: TRBJ1-6
V: TRBV14
D: .

CDR3: CASSASLGALETQYF
DNA: TGTGCCAGTAGTGCGTCCCTGGGAGCCTTGGAGACCCAGTACTTC
size: .
J: TRBJ2-5
V: TRBV19
D: .

CDR3: CASSPSGTGDTEAFF
DNA: TGTGCCAGCTCACCATCGGGGACAGGGGACACTGAAGCTTTCTTT
size: .
J: TRBJ1-1
V: TRBV10-2
D: TRBD1

CDR3: CASSYNRGSTEAFF
DNA: TGTGCCAGCAGTTACAACAGGGGTAGTACTGAAGCTTTCTTT
size: .
J: TRBJ1-1
V: TRBV6-2/TRBV6-3
D: TRBD1

CDR3: CALRLGHYEQYF
DNA: TGTGCCCTCCGATTGGGGCACTACGAGCAGTACTTC
size: many
J: TRBJ2-7
V: TRBV2
D: .

CDR3: CASSQDAKISGANVLTF
DNA: TGTGCCAGCAGCCAAGATGCGAAGATCTCTGGGGCCAACGTCCTGACTTTC
size: few
J: TRBJ2-6
V: TRBV4-2
D: .

CDR3: CASSKGQGMSNQPQHF
DNA: TGTGCCAGTAGCAAGGGACAGGGTATGAGCAATCAGCCCCAGCATTTT
size: many
J: TRBJ1-5
V: TRBV19
D: TRBD1

CDR3: CASSTIKREGLETQYF
DNA: TGTGCCAGCAGCACAATAAAGCGGGAGGGCCTGGAGACCCAGTACTTC
size: .
J: TRBJ2-5
V: TRBV11-2
D: TRBD2

CDR3: CSVEAGRIQETQYF
DNA: TGCAGCGTTGAGGCGGGTAGGATCCAAGAGACCCAGTACTTC
size: .
J: TRBJ2-5
V: TRBV29-1
D: .

CDR3: CSVEAGTGEGEQYF
DNA: TGCAGCGTTGAAGCCGGGACAGGGGAGGGCGAGCAGTACTTC
size: many
J: TRBJ2-7
V: TRBV29-1
D: TRBD1

CDR3: CSARTLASYEQYF
DNA: TGCAGTGCTAGGACACTTGCATCCTACGAGCAGTACTTC
size: .
J: TRBJ2-7
V: TRBV20-1
D: .

CDR3: CSASARAGQPQHF
DNA: TGCAGTGCTAGCGCGAGGGCAGGTCAGCCCCAGCATTTT
size: many
J: TRBJ1-5
V: TRBV20-1
D: .

CDR3: CSALRGDREYNSPLHF
DNA: TGCAGTGCCCTGAGGGGGGACAGGGAATATAATTCACCCCTCCACTTT
size: few
J: TRBJ1-6
V: TRBV20-1
D: TRBD1

CDR3: CSAGRDSNQPQHF
DNA: TGCAGTGCCGGCAGGGATAGCAATCAGCCCCAGCATTTT
size: few
J: TRBJ1-5
V: TRBV20-1
D: .

CDR3: CASSSRGLAGGQPQHF
DNA: TGTGCCAGCAGTTCCCGAGGACTGGCCGGAGGGCAGCCCCAGCATTTT
size: .
J: TRBJ1-5
V: TRBV24-1
D: .

CDR3: CASSLDGRNNSPLHF
DNA: TGTGCCAGCAGCTTAGACGGCAGAAATAATTCACCCCTCCACTTT
size: many
J: TRBJ1-6
V: TRBV7-8
D: .